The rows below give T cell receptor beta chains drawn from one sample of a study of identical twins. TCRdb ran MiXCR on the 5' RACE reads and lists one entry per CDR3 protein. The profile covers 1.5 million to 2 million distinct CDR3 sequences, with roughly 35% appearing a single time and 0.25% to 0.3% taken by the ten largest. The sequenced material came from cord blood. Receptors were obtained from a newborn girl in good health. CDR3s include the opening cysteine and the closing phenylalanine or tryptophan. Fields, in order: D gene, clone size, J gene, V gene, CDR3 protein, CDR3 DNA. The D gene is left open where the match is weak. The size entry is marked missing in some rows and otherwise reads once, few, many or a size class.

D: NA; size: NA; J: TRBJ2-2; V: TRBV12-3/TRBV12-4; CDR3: CASRQGSGELFF; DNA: TGTGCCAGCAGGCAGGGGTCCGGGGAGCTGTTTTTT
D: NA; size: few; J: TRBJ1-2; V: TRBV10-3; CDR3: CAISDRPNYGYTF; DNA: TGTGCCATCAGTGACAGGCCTAACTATGGCTACACCTTC
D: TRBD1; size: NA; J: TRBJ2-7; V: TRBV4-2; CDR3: CASSQDLSGTGGVEQYF; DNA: TGTGCCAGCAGCCAAGATCTTTCCGGGACAGGGGGGGTCGAGCAGTACTTC
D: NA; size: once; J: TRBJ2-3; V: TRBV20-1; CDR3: CSGPGPGPDTQYF; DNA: TGCAGTGGACCGGGACCGGGACCAGATACGCAGTATTTT
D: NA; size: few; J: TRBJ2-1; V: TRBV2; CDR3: CASSELRVSYNEQFF; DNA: TGTGCCAGCAGTGAATTGCGGGTATCCTACAATGAGCAGTTCTTC
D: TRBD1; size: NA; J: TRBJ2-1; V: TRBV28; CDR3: CASSLGQGFNEQFF; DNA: TGTGCCAGCAGTTTGGGACAGGGATTCAATGAGCAGTTCTTC
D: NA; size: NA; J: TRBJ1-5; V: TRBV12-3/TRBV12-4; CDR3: CASSGTGLGNQPQHF; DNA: TGTGCCAGCAGTGGTACAGGGCTAGGCAATCAGCCCCAGCATTTT
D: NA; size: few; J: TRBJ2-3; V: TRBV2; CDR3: CASRDLELVTDTQYF; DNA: TGTGCCAGCAGGGACTTGGAGCTTGTAACCGATACGCAGTATTTT
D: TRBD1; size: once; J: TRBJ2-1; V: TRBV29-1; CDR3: CSVQRQGYNEQFF; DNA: TGCAGCGTCCAAAGACAGGGCTACAATGAGCAGTTCTTC
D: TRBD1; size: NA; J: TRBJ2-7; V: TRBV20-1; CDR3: CSARGHRGYEQYF; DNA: TGCAGTGCTAGAGGTCACAGGGGGTACGAGCAGTACTTC
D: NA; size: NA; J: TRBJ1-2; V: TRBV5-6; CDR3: CASRRRGGGYGYTF; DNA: TGTGCCAGCAGACGAAGGGGGGGTGGCTATGGCTACACCTTC
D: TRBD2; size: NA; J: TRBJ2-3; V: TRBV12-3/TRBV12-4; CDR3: CASSPIAGGRNTQYF; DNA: TGTGCCAGCAGTCCAATAGCGGGAGGGCGAAATACGCAGTATTTT
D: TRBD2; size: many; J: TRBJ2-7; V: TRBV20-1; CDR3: CSARDPSGVYEQYF; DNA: TGCAGTGCTAGAGATCCTAGCGGAGTTTACGAGCAGTACTTC
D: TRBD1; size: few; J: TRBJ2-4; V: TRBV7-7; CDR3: CASSLWGTGKNIQYF; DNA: TGTGCCAGCAGCTTATGGGGGACAGGGAAAAACATTCAGTACTTC
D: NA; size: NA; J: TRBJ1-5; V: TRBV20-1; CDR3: CSARGVGTAGSNQPQHF; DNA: TGCAGTGCCAGGGGAGTAGGTACAGCAGGGAGCAATCAGCCCCAGCATTTT
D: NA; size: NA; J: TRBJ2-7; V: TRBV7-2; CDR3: CASSFDSISYEQYF; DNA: TGTGCCAGCAGCTTCGACAGTATCTCCTACGAGCAGTACTTC